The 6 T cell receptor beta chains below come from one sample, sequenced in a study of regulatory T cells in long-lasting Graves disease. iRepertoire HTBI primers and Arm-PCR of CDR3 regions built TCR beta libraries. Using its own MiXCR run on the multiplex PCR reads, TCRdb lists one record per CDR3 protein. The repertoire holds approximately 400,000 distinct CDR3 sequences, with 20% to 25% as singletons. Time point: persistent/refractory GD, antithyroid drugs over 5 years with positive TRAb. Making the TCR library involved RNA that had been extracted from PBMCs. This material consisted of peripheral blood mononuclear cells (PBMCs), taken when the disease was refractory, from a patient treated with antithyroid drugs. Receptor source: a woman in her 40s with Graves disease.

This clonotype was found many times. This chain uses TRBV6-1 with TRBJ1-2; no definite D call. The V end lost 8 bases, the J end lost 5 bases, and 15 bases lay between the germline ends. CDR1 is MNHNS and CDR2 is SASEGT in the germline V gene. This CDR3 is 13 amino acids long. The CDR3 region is CASRLEFRYGYTF. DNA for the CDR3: TGTGCCAGCCGCCTGGAGTTTCGGTATGGCTACACCTTC.

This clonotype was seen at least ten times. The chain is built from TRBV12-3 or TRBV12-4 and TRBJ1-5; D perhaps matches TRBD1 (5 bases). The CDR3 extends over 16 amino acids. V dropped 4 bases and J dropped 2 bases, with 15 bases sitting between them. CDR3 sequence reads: CASSSTGLGGNQPQHF. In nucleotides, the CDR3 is TGTGCCAGCAGTTCAACAGGACTAGGAGGCAATCAGCCCCAGCATTTT.

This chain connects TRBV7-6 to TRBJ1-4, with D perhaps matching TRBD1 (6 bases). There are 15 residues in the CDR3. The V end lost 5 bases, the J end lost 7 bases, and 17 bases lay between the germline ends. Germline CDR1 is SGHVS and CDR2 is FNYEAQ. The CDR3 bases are TGTGCCAGCAGCACGCCGACAGGAGGGTTTGAAAAACTGTTTTTT. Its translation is CASSTPTGGFEKLFF.

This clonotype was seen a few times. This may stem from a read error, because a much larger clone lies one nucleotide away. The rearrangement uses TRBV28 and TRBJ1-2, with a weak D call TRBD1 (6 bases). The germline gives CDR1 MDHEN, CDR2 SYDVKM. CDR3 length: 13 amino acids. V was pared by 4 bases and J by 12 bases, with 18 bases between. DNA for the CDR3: TGTGCCAGCAGTTCCATGGGGGGCCGGGGCCACACCTTC. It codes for CASSSMGGRGHTF.

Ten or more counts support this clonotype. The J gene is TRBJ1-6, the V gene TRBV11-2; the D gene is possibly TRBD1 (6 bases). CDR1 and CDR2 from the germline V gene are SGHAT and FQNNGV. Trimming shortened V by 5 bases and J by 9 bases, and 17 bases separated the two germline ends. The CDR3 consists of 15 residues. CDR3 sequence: CASSPLWGQGSPLHF. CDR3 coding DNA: TGTGCCAGCAGCCCCCTTTGGGGGCAGGGTTCACCCCTCCACTTT.

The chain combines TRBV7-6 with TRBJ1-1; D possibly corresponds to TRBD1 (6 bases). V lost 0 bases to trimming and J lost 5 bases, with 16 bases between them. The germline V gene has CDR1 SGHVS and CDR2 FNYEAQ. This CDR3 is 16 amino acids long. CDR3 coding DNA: TGTGCCAGCAGCTTAGCTAAAGGGGGAGTAGGGACTGAAGCTTTCTTT. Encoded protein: CASSLAKGGVGTEAFF.